This T cell receptor beta chain was captured by sequencing in a study of blood T cell repertoires in COVID-19. Study context: Donors in the United States, Italy and Spain gave samples during acute or convalescent COVID-19. PBMCs, B-cell-depleted T cells, or T cells provided the cDNA or gDNA that made up the material.

In the authors' workflow: Amplifying reference gene primers gave estimates of nucleated cell counts. Assay used: immunoSEQ multiplex PCR; TCRdb lists only in-frame clones, some missing. V and J calls and clone size follow that table, whereas D and trimming were derived from the DNA. The sample records 150,000 to 200,000 clones, roughly 77% being singletons. The V end lost 0 bases, the J end lost 2 bases, and 10 bases lay between the germline ends. Germline V lookup: CDR1 SGHVS, CDR2 FNYEAQ. The CDR3 contains 15 residues. The rearrangement links TRBV7-6 to TRBJ2-5; TRBD1 is a possible D gene (5 bases). The TCR originated in a human donor in a cohort sampled during active COVID-19. Sequencing input: peripheral blood. The CDR3 sequence: CASSLALAGQETQYF. DNA of the CDR3: TGTGCCAGCAGCTTAGCGCTCGCAGGGCAAGAGACCCAGTACTTC.